These 8 T cell receptor beta chains came from one sample sequenced in a study of blood T cells in healthy people across ages. Next came a second PCR, run for about 6 to 11 cycles, which used a sample-barcoded 5' primer along with a J-beta primer mix. One entry per CDR3 protein results from TCRdb running MiXCR on the 5' RACE reads. The data hold about 900,000 distinct CDR3 sequences, with around 46% observed a single time. The specimen sequenced was blood. The source of these receptors is a man younger than 45 in good health.

This clonotype was seen only a few times. The rearrangement uses TRBV5-6 and TRBJ1-4; 7 bases are a match to TRBD1. CDR3 length: 14 amino acids. With V trimmed by 5 bases and J by 8 bases, 9 bases remained unmatched. Per the germline V gene, CDR1 is SGHDT and CDR2 is YYEEEE. The CDR3 DNA follows: TGTGCCAGCAGGGGGGCAGACAGGGACGAAAAACTGTTTTTT. The encoded protein is CASRGADRDEKLFF.

Turning to this clonotype: This could be a read error, since a much larger clone is one nucleotide away. V is TRBV4-3 and J is TRBJ2-1; D not resolved. The J call is doubtful: the DNA matches TRBJ2-7 better. CDR1 is LGHNA and CDR2 is YSLEER in the germline V gene. This CDR3 is built from 15 residues. CDR3 sequence (DNA): TGCGCCAGCAGCGTCTCGGCGGCTTCCTACAATGAGCAGTACTTC. Residues: CASSVSAASYNEQYF.

This rearrangement joins TRBV27 to TRBJ1-2, with 9 bases aligning to TRBD1. Germline V lookup: CDR1 MNHEY, CDR2 SMNVEV (reference sequence). The CDR3 is 15 amino acids. Germline trimming cut 4 bases from V and 5 bases from J; bases unmatched to any gene: 8. CDR3 sequence: CASSSKQGAQYGYTF. CDR3 DNA sequence: TGTGCCAGCAGTTCAAAACAGGGGGCGCAGTATGGCTACACCTTC.

V and J are TRBV6-2 or TRBV6-3 and TRBJ2-1; 7 bases agree with TRBD2. The CDR3 spans 13 residues. The V segment lost 5 bases and the J segment 8 bases; nucleotides outside the gene matches: 6. Germline loops: CDR1 MNHEY, CDR2 SVGEGT. CDR3 sequence reads: CASSAQRGYEQFF. The DNA for the CDR3 is TGTGCCAGCAGTGCCCAGCGGGGATATGAGCAGTTCTTC.

The rearrangement links TRBV20-1 to TRBJ2-7; 7 bases align to TRBD2. The CDR3 sequence is 15 residues long. The V and J ends lost 1 base and 0 bases, in that order; junction bases with no gene match: 6. From germline, CDR1 is DFQATT and CDR2 SNEGSKA (reference sequence). CDR3 sequence (DNA): TGCAGTGCTAGAGGTCGGGGAGGGTTCTCCTACGAGCAGTACTTC. This encodes CSARGRGGFSYEQYF.

The rearrangement joins TRBV29-1 to TRBJ1-1; no firm D call. CDR3 length equals 13 residues. V lost 3 bases, J lost 0 bases, and 8 bases lay in between. The V gene's germline CDR1 is SQVTM and CDR2 ANQGSEA. The DNA of the CDR3 is TGCAGCGTTGAGAGTCGCATGAACACTGAAGCTTTCTTT. Its translation is CSVESRMNTEAFF.

This clonotype occurred a few times. The V and J genes are TRBV4-1 and TRBJ2-7, with 9 bases aligning to TRBD2. Losses at the gene ends were 1 base for V and 3 bases for J; bases not matched to a gene: 10. Per germline, CDR1 MGHRA and CDR2 YSYEKL. The CDR3 is made up of 17 amino acids. The CDR3 sequence: CASSQGIAGETDYEQYF. The CDR3 DNA sequence: TGCGCCAGCAGCCAAGGGATAGCGGGAGAAACCGACTACGAGCAGTACTTC.

This clonotype was observed a handful of times. The V and J genes are TRBV4-2 and TRBJ2-1; D possibly uses TRBD1 or TRBD2 (5 bases each). V shed 0 bases and J shed 7 bases, with 13 bases lying between them. CDR3 size: 15 residues. Germline loops: CDR1 LGHNA, CDR2 YNFKEQ. The CDR3: CASSQELGTFNEQFF. The CDR3 bases are TGTGCCAGCAGCCAAGAATTAGGGACCTTTAATGAGCAGTTCTTC.